This is a list of T cell receptor beta chains from one sample in a study of T cells expressing NK-cell markers. For each CDR3 protein, TCRdb gives one entry from its re-call of the 5' RACE reads, without DNA. Its listing shows just under 150,000 distinct CDR3 sequences. Sequenced input: blood T cells: a sorted CD56 or NKG2C T cell subset, CD4+ or CD8+ T cells, or bulk PBMC T cells (not recorded which). These receptors were obtained from a man aged 18-30 years in good health. CDR3s include the opening cysteine and the closing phenylalanine or tryptophan. The size entry is marked missing in some rows and otherwise reads once, few, many or a size class.

CDR3 protein: CAREGAGADTQYF
clone size: -
J gene: TRBJ2-3
V gene: TRBV30

CDR3 protein: CSVEGQTGELFF
clone size: -
J gene: TRBJ2-2
V gene: TRBV29-1

CDR3 protein: CASSQGPTGQLFF
clone size: -
J gene: TRBJ1-4
V gene: TRBV4-3

CDR3 protein: CATSRGGGGPRSYNEQFF
clone size: -
J gene: TRBJ2-1
V gene: TRBV15

CDR3 protein: CASSHRGGETQYF
clone size: -
J gene: TRBJ2-5
V gene: TRBV6-5

CDR3 protein: CASTMTDLSGNTIYF
clone size: -
J gene: TRBJ1-3
V gene: TRBV30

CDR3 protein: CASDSPGGDSSYEQYF
clone size: -
J gene: TRBJ2-7
V gene: TRBV7-9

CDR3 protein: CATSDPDRAGANVLTF
clone size: medium-sized
J gene: TRBJ2-6
V gene: TRBV24-1

CDR3 protein: CASSPSPSSYNEQFF
clone size: -
J gene: TRBJ2-1
V gene: TRBV7-2

CDR3 protein: CASSLVIGGELFF
clone size: -
J gene: TRBJ2-2
V gene: TRBV7-6

CDR3 protein: CASSLSPRTRDNEQFF
clone size: -
J gene: TRBJ2-1
V gene: TRBV5-1

CDR3 protein: CSVESAGARSSTDTQYF
clone size: -
J gene: TRBJ2-3
V gene: TRBV29-1

CDR3 protein: CASSTPQIAGAGETQYF
clone size: -
J gene: TRBJ2-5
V gene: TRBV7-9

CDR3 protein: CSVEQRAMADTQYF
clone size: -
J gene: TRBJ2-3
V gene: TRBV29-1

CDR3 protein: CSVEGTGVDTQYF
clone size: -
J gene: TRBJ2-3
V gene: TRBV29-1

CDR3 protein: CASTVNTEAFF
clone size: -
J gene: TRBJ1-1
V gene: TRBV28

CDR3 protein: CAISEYDAETTRRTGELFF
clone size: -
J gene: TRBJ2-2
V gene: TRBV10-3

CDR3 protein: CASSLDLNSPLHF
clone size: -
J gene: TRBJ1-6
V gene: TRBV7-9

CDR3 protein: CASSLEAGQETQYF
clone size: -
J gene: TRBJ2-5
V gene: TRBV7-7

CDR3 protein: CASTTRAANEQFF
clone size: -
J gene: TRBJ2-1
V gene: TRBV12-3/TRBV12-4

CDR3 protein: CASSLDREWGLAGESTQYF
clone size: -
J gene: TRBJ2-3
V gene: TRBV11-1

CDR3 protein: CASSLGLAGGSYNEQFF
clone size: -
J gene: TRBJ2-1
V gene: TRBV7-6

CDR3 protein: CASSKVTDTQYF
clone size: -
J gene: TRBJ2-3
V gene: TRBV5-6

CDR3 protein: CASSSWTDSYNEQFF
clone size: -
J gene: TRBJ2-1
V gene: TRBV19

CDR3 protein: CSARAPDTQYF
clone size: -
J gene: TRBJ2-3
V gene: TRBV20-1

CDR3 protein: CASDTGNTEAFF
clone size: -
J gene: TRBJ1-1
V gene: TRBV25-1

CDR3 protein: CASSPTSGIIGGELFF
clone size: -
J gene: TRBJ2-2
V gene: TRBV7-9

CDR3 protein: CASRSDRSYSNQPQHF
clone size: -
J gene: TRBJ1-5
V gene: TRBV6-5

CDR3 protein: CASSLFRTSGGNEQFF
clone size: -
J gene: TRBJ2-1
V gene: TRBV7-6

CDR3 protein: CASSQERRGSTLQETQYF
clone size: -
J gene: TRBJ2-5
V gene: TRBV23-1

CDR3 protein: CASSQDRSQETQYF
clone size: -
J gene: TRBJ2-5
V gene: TRBV6-1

CDR3 protein: CASSSGLSMIDTQYF
clone size: -
J gene: TRBJ2-3
V gene: TRBV12-3/TRBV12-4

CDR3 protein: CSVLSGSSYEQYF
clone size: -
J gene: TRBJ2-7
V gene: TRBV29-1

CDR3 protein: CAISPRERQGAQPQHF
clone size: -
J gene: TRBJ1-5
V gene: TRBV10-3

CDR3 protein: CASSLLAPTDTQYF
clone size: -
J gene: TRBJ2-3
V gene: TRBV27

CDR3 protein: CASSSDGNMNTEAFF
clone size: -
J gene: TRBJ1-1
V gene: TRBV7-9

CDR3 protein: CASSQLGGRTEAFF
clone size: -
J gene: TRBJ1-1
V gene: TRBV4-1

CDR3 protein: CASSLSFPGINEQYF
clone size: -
J gene: TRBJ2-7
V gene: TRBV27

CDR3 protein: CASSQGVSYEQYF
clone size: -
J gene: TRBJ2-7
V gene: TRBV7-3

CDR3 protein: CSARVWSKGSGNTIYF
clone size: -
J gene: TRBJ1-3
V gene: TRBV20-1

CDR3 protein: CASSPPPGQDISGANVLTF
clone size: -
J gene: TRBJ2-6
V gene: TRBV11-1

CDR3 protein: CASSQDHGQSEQYF
clone size: -
J gene: TRBJ2-7
V gene: TRBV4-3

CDR3 protein: CASSLGTSGRVLHEQYF
clone size: -
J gene: TRBJ2-7
V gene: TRBV7-9

CDR3 protein: CASSLDDSMNTEAFF
clone size: -
J gene: TRBJ1-1
V gene: TRBV5-1

CDR3 protein: CSAPTSDPYQETQYF
clone size: -
J gene: TRBJ2-5
V gene: TRBV20-1

CDR3 protein: CASSSPGWGAETQYF
clone size: -
J gene: TRBJ2-5
V gene: TRBV7-9

CDR3 protein: CAWSAGTSGNSEQYF
clone size: -
J gene: TRBJ2-7
V gene: TRBV30

CDR3 protein: CASSYRVLRNYNEQFF
clone size: -
J gene: TRBJ2-1
V gene: TRBV6-5

CDR3 protein: CSARDVRGGRNTDTQYF
clone size: -
J gene: TRBJ2-3
V gene: TRBV20-1

CDR3 protein: CASSLWPAEKLFF
clone size: -
J gene: TRBJ1-4
V gene: TRBV27

CDR3 protein: CSVVGGPGNTIYF
clone size: -
J gene: TRBJ1-3
V gene: TRBV29-1

CDR3 protein: CASSHNRCGQPQHF
clone size: -
J gene: TRBJ1-5
V gene: TRBV4-2

CDR3 protein: CASNSGTSGDEQFF
clone size: -
J gene: TRBJ2-1
V gene: TRBV5-1